This passage covers 8 T cell receptor beta chains from one sample sequenced in a study of PD-L1 blockade in urothelial cancer. Noted time point: pretreatment peripheral blood. Data came from immunoSEQ multiplex PCR; TCRdb stores just in-frame clones and leaves some out. Here the sample spans 65,000 to 80,000 clones, about 90% being singletons. The input for sequencing was PBMCs, taken around atezolizumab (anti-PD-L1) treatment. These receptors all come from a man between 65 and 85 years old with urothelial cancer.

The chain is built from TRBV4-2 and TRBJ2-3, with TRBD2 as a possible D gene (6 bases). CDR3 size: 15 residues. V was cut by 1 base and J by 2 bases, with 10 bases left in between. The germline CDR1 and CDR2 sequences are LGHNA and YNFKEQ. The CDR3 here is CASSQVGGTTDTQYF. CDR3 nucleotides: TGTGCCAGCAGCCAAGTCGGCGGGACCACAGATACGCAGTATTTT.

The chain recombines TRBV7-3 with TRBJ2-2; the D gene is possibly TRBD2 (6 bases). Germline CDR1 and CDR2: SGHTA and FQGTGA. CDR3 length equals 13 residues. V lost 7 bases and J lost 5, with 11 bases in between. Here the CDR3 reads CASKTGVTGELFF. CDR3 DNA sequence: TGTGCCAGCAAGACGGGGGTAACCGGGGAGCTGTTTTTT.

The V call is TRBV6-5, the J call TRBJ1-2; a weak D match, TRBD1 (5 bases). Trimming cost V 6 bases and J 5 bases, with 13 bases left between them. This CDR3 contains 13 residues. The germline V gene encodes CDR1 MNHEY and CDR2 SVGAGI. CDR3 sequence reads: CASSSREGYGYTF. The CDR3 DNA follows: TGTGCCAGCAGCAGCAGGGAGGGGTATGGCTACACCTTC.

The gene calls are TRBV7-2 and TRBJ1-1; D ambiguous. Trimming stripped 7 bases from V and 0 bases from J, with 9 bases between. CDR1 and CDR2 from the germline V gene are SGHTA and FQGNSA. The CDR3 is made up of 13 amino acids. Here the CDR3 reads CASTSTMNTEAFF. CDR3 DNA sequence: TGTGCCAGCACCAGTACAATGAACACTGAAGCTTTCTTT.

The chain joins TRBV9 to TRBJ2-2; no clear D gene. Trimming stripped 0 bases from V and 2 bases from J, with 5 bases between. CDR3 length equals 14 residues. Germline V gene lookup returns CDR1 SGDLS and CDR2 YYNGEE. The DNA for the CDR3 is TGTGCCAGCAGCGTAGCCCTTAACACCGGGGAGCTGTTTTTT. Its translation: CASSVALNTGELFF.

V is TRBV12-5 and J is TRBJ2-1; 10 bases line up with TRBD2. The CDR3 spans 17 residues. The germline V gene has CDR1 LGHNT and CDR2 FRNRAP. With V trimmed by 5 bases and J by 5 bases, 12 bases remained unmatched. The CDR3 region has the DNA TGTGCTAGTGGTGCCGGGATTGGACTAGCGGCTGACAATGAGCAGTTCTTC. Encoded protein: CASGAGIGLAADNEQFF. Based on the CDR3 plus reference TRBV12-5 and TRBJ2-1, the full variable domain is DARVTQTPRHKVTEMGQEVTMRCQPILGHNTVFWYRQTMMQGLELLAYFRNRAPLDDSGMPKDRFSAEMPDATLATLKIQPSEPRDSAVYFCASGAGIGLAADNEQFFGPGTRLTVL.

The rearrangement uses TRBV18 and TRBJ2-7, with 7 bases aligning to TRBD2. CDR1 and CDR2 (germline): KGHSH, LQKENI. The CDR3 has 14 amino acids. The V gene end was trimmed by 10 bases and the J gene end by 3 bases; junction bases not matched to a gene: 12. This CDR3 reads CATSEAGADYEQYF. The CDR3 bases are TGTGCCACCTCCGAGGCGGGAGCTGACTACGAGCAGTACTTC.

The rearrangement uses TRBV6-1 and TRBJ2-7, with D possibly TRBD1 on 6 matching bases. Germline assignment: CDR1 MNHNS and CDR2 SASEGT. CDR3 length: 12 residues. V was cut by 5 bases and J by 8 bases, with 13 bases left in between. CDR3 protein: CASSPGQLKQYF. CDR3 sequence (DNA): TGTGCCAGCAGTCCGGGACAACTAAAGCAGTACTTC.